These 4 T cell receptor beta chains were sequenced from one sample in a study of read filtering for tumor transcriptome and immune sequencing. This library used approximately 0.4 ug RNA and molecular barcoded adaptors spanning alpha/delta and beta/gamma chains. MiXCR was run by TCRdb on the reads, yielding one entry per CDR3 protein. This sample has around 130,000 distinct CDR3 sequences, with roughly 13% found just once. Sequenced sample: a population of CD138-negative cells sorted from bone marrow. The receptors stem from a donor aged 40 or over with multiple myeloma.

This clonotype was picked up a small number of times. The chain recombines TRBV5-1 with TRBJ2-3; 9 bases fit TRBD2. CDR3 length: 16 amino acids. Germline CDR1 SGHRS, CDR2 YFSETQ. V shed 3 bases, J shed 4 bases, and the junction held 9 bases outside the gene matches. This chain's CDR3 is CASSSLLSGSSDTQYF. The CDR3 nucleotides read TGCGCCAGCAGCTCGCTACTTAGCGGGAGCTCAGATACGCAGTATTTT.

This clonotype was counted many times. The genes are TRBV10-3 and TRBJ2-3; unclear D gene. Trimming stripped 6 bases from V and 2 bases from J, with 3 bases between. In germline, CDR1 is ENHRY, CDR2 SYGVKD. The CDR3 spans 11 residues. CDR3 nucleotides: TGTGCCATCAGCAACACAGATACGCAGTATTTT. It codes for CAISNTDTQYF.

This clonotype was observed at least ten times. The junction shows a germline mismatch at one end, possibly a read error. V is TRBV20-1 and J is TRBJ2-7; a possible D gene is TRBD2 (5 bases). This CDR3 has 12 amino acids. Germline V gives CDR1 DFQATT, CDR2 SNEGSKA (reference sequence). CDR3 residues: CSARGLNHEQYF. In DNA, the CDR3 is TGCAGTGCCAGAGGACTGAACCACGAGCAGTACTTC.

The rearrangement links TRBV6-6 to TRBJ1-3, with D perhaps TRBD1 (5 bases). The CDR3 length is 16 residues. Trimming removed 7 bases at V and 2 bases at J, with 18 bases between. Germline V gives CDR1 MNHNY, CDR2 SVGAGI (reference sequence). CDR3 in amino acids: CASTPGGTQAGNTIYF. For the CDR3, the DNA is TGTGCCAGCACCCCCGGCGGGACTCAGGCTGGAAACACCATATATTTT.